A single sample gave rise to the 15 T cell receptor beta chains below, sequenced in a study of blood T cell repertoires in COVID-19. TCRdb keeps only in-frame clones here, not all; method: immunoSEQ multiplex PCR. The repertoire holds fewer than 500,000 clones, over 85% seen once, with about 0.91% in the top ten. The material sequenced was peripheral blood. Receptor source: a young man with COVID-19, enrolled during active disease.

The chain is built from TRBV4-1 and TRBJ2-1, with D unresolved. The germline V and J ends were trimmed by 4 bases and 7 bases, with 5 bases remaining between them. This CDR3 is 11 amino acids long. The germline V gene encodes CDR1 MGHRA and CDR2 YSYEKL. The CDR3 loop is CASSLGNEQFF. As DNA, the CDR3 is TGCGCCAGCAGCCTCGGGAATGAGCAGTTCTTC.

The chain couples TRBV27 to TRBJ2-1; D is uncertain. The length of the CDR3 is 16 residues. Per germline, CDR1 MNHEY and CDR2 SMNVEV (reference sequence). Trimming took off 0 bases at V and 0 bases at J, with 9 bases between the two ends. The CDR3 DNA reads TGTGCCAGCAGTTTATCGCCAGTCAGCTCCTACAATGAGCAGTTCTTC. This gives the protein CASSLSPVSSYNEQFF.

This chain links TRBV12-5 with TRBJ1-6, with 11 positions matching TRBD1. Germline V gene lookup returns CDR1 LGHNT and CDR2 FRNRAP. V lost 5 bases, J lost 6 bases, and 6 bases stayed unmatched. This CDR3 spans 16 amino acids. CDR3 amino acids: CASGMGQGGLNSPLHF. CDR3 DNA sequence: TGTGCTAGTGGTATGGGACAGGGGGGTCTTAATTCACCCCTCCACTTT. Full variable domain (rest looked up from reference TRBV12-5 and TRBJ1-6): DARVTQTPRHKVTEMGQEVTMRCQPILGHNTVFWYRQTMMQGLELLAYFRNRAPLDDSGMPKDRFSAEMPDATLATLKIQPSEPRDSAVYFCASGMGQGGLNSPLHFGNGTRLTVT.

The V gene is TRBV5-1, the J gene TRBJ1-6; D might be TRBD1 (5 bases). This CDR3 contains 16 residues. CDR1 is SGHRS and CDR2 is YFSETQ in the germline V gene. V lost 0 bases to trimming and J lost 8 bases, with 15 bases between them. The DNA for the CDR3 is TGCGCCAGCAGCTTGGCCCGGGGGAGTGGCGATTCACCCCTCCACTTT. Its translation: CASSLARGSGDSPLHF.

The chain combines TRBV5-5 with TRBJ2-3; TRBD1 matches 7 bases. From germline, CDR1 is SGHKS and CDR2 YYEKEE (reference sequence). Germline trimming cut 0 bases from V and 4 bases from J; bases unmatched to any gene: 5. The CDR3 runs 15 residues. CDR3 sequence (DNA): TGTGCCAGCAGCTTGGACGGGACAGCTGCAGATACGCAGTATTTT. Translating it yields CASSLDGTAADTQYF.

In its sample, this clone was seen once. The rearrangement uses TRBV27 and TRBJ1-2; D is possibly TRBD1 (5 bases). Per the germline V gene, CDR1 is MNHEY and CDR2 is SMNVEV (reference sequence). The V and J ends lost 2 bases and 5 bases respectively, with 9 bases between them. The CDR3 spans 13 residues. The CDR3 nucleotides read TGTGCCAGCAGTTTACAGGGAGGATATGGCTACACCTTC. It yields the protein CASSLQGGYGYTF.

The chain is built from TRBV30 and TRBJ2-7; 9 bases agree with TRBD1. CDR1 is GTSNPN, CDR2 SVGIG, per germline (reference sequence). The V and J ends lost 5 bases and 4 bases, in that order; junction bases with no gene match: 3. The CDR3 has 12 residues. The CDR3 region has the DNA TGTGCCTGGGGGACAGGGTCTTACGAGCAGTACTTC. It is translated as CAWGTGSYEQYF. Looking up the rest from reference TRBV30 and TRBJ2-7 gives the full variable domain: SQTIHQWPATLVQPVGSPLSLECTVEGTSNPNLYWYRQAAGRGLQLLFYSVGIGQISSEVPQNLSASRPQDRQFILSSKKLLLSDSGFYLCAWGTGSYEQYFGPGTRLTVT.

The chain couples TRBV5-5 to TRBJ1-6; D gene uncertain. Germline CDR1 SGHKS, CDR2 YYEKEE (reference sequence). The CDR3 runs to 13 residues. V lost 2 bases and J lost 6, with 6 bases in between. CDR3: CASSFGFNSPLHF. CDR3 bases: TGTGCCAGCAGCTTTGGCTTTAATTCACCCCTCCACTTT. The full variable domain, with the rest looked up from reference TRBV5-5 and TRBJ1-6, is DAGVTQSPTHLIKTRGQQVTLRCSPISGHKSVSWYQQVLGQGPQFIFQYYEKEERGRGNFPDRFSARQFPNYSSELNVNALLLGDSALYLCASSFGFNSPLHFGNGTRLTVT.

The J gene is TRBJ2-7, the V gene TRBV5-5; perhaps TRBD1 as D (6 bases). Trimming removed 2 bases at V and 4 bases at J, with 25 bases between. CDR3 length: 18 residues. The germline V gene has CDR1 SGHKS and CDR2 YYEKEE (reference sequence). The CDR3 region has the DNA TGTGCCAGCAGCTTACGGAGTGGGGGCCCACCGGTCTTTTACGAGCAGTACTTC. Amino acids: CASSLRSGGPPVFYEQYF.

The chain employs TRBV5-1 and TRBJ2-7; D perhaps matches TRBD1 (6 bases). The CDR3 runs to 14 residues. Per the germline V gene, CDR1 is SGHRS and CDR2 is YFSETQ. Trimming removed 2 bases from V and 5 bases from J, with 14 bases in between. CDR3 protein: CASSLRGMVDEQYF. The CDR3, as DNA: TGCGCCAGCAGCTTAAGGGGGATGGTTGACGAGCAGTACTTC.

V usage is TRBV28 and J usage is TRBJ2-1; TRBD2 aligns across 14 bases. CDR3 length: 15 amino acids. With V trimmed by 6 bases and J by 7 bases, 5 bases remained unmatched. Germline V gene sequence: CDR1 MDHEN, CDR2 SYDVKM. In nucleotides, the CDR3 is TGTGCCAGCAGGATGACTAGCGGGAGGGAAAATGAGCAGTTCTTC. It yields the protein CASRMTSGRENEQFF. The full variable domain, rest sourced from reference TRBV28 and TRBJ2-1, is DVKVTQSSRYLVKRTGEKVFLECVQDMDHENMFWYRQDPGLGLRLIYFSYDVKMKEKGDIPEGYSVSREKKERFSLILESASTNQTSMYLCASRMTSGRENEQFFGPGTRLTVL.

The V call is TRBV19, the J call TRBJ2-2; TRBD2 might be the D (5 bases). Germline V CDR1 and CDR2: LNHDA, SQIVND (reference sequence). V gave up 5 bases and J gave up 3 bases, with 16 bases separating them. The CDR3 is 16 amino acids. This CDR3 reads CASSWLLRADTGELFF. CDR3 bases: TGTGCCAGTAGTTGGCTTCTGAGGGCTGACACCGGGGAGCTGTTTTTT.

The V gene is TRBV3-1 (or the pseudogene TRBV3-2), the J gene TRBJ2-3; TRBD1 is a possible D gene (6 bases). The CDR3 runs to 19 residues. Germline V CDR1 and CDR2: LGHDT, YNNKEL (reference sequence). The V gene lost 1 base and the J gene lost 0 bases, with 20 bases spanning the gap. This CDR3 reads CASSQGVSGGQASTDTQYF. In nucleotides, the CDR3 is TGTGCCAGCAGCCAAGGAGTGAGTGGGGGACAAGCTAGCACAGATACGCAGTATTTT.

This chain joins TRBV4-1 and TRBJ2-6, with 7 bases identical to TRBD2. Germline V CDR1 and CDR2: MGHRA, YSYEKL. This CDR3 spans 16 amino acids. The J segment lost 2 bases and the V segment lost 1 base, leaving 2 bases of the junction unmatched. CDR3 amino acids: CASSQVGGAGANVLTF. DNA for the CDR3: TGCGCCAGCAGCCAAGTGGGAGGGGCTGGGGCCAACGTCCTGACTTTC.

The chain is built from TRBV5-5 and TRBJ2-3; D is undetermined. V shed 0 bases and J shed 9 bases, with 8 bases lying between them. The V gene's germline CDR1 is SGHKS and CDR2 YYEKEE (reference sequence). This CDR3 comprises 12 residues. The CDR3 loop is CASSLGLATQYF. As DNA, the CDR3 is TGTGCCAGCAGCTTGGGACTCGCAACGCAGTATTTT.